A selection of T cell receptor beta chains follows, all from one sample in a study of CD8 T cells in Susac syndrome. TCRdb fed the immunoSEQ multiplex PCR reads into MiXCR, producing one record per CDR3 protein. The table shows around 140,000 distinct CDR3 sequences, with over 80% occurring only once. Sequencing was done on a sample of CD8+ T cells from PBMCs. Every receptor here comes from a human donor with multiple sclerosis. CDR3s include the opening cysteine and the closing phenylalanine or tryptophan. A D gene is named only where the DNA matches it firmly. Only some rows state a clone size, as once, few, many or a class for expanded clones.

j_gene: TRBJ1-1; abundance: NA; d_gene: NA; v_gene: TRBV9; CDR3aa: CASSLPRSNTEAFF; CDR3nt: TGTGCCAGCAGCCTGCCCAGGAGTAACACTGAAGCTTTCTTT
j_gene: TRBJ2-4; abundance: NA; d_gene: NA; v_gene: TRBV28; CDR3aa: CASSFIRGPRSSGKNIQYF; CDR3nt: TGTGCCAGCAGTTTCATACGGGGGCCGCGGAGTAGCGGAAAAAACATTCAGTACTTC
j_gene: TRBJ1-2; abundance: NA; d_gene: NA; v_gene: TRBV7-9; CDR3aa: CASSLLAAAYGYTF; CDR3nt: TGTGCCAGCAGCTTACTTGCGGCAGCCTATGGCTACACCTTC
j_gene: TRBJ2-1; abundance: NA; d_gene: NA; v_gene: TRBV6-6; CDR3aa: CASSYVSLNSYNEQFF; CDR3nt: TGTGCCAGCAGTTACGTGTCTTTGAACTCCTACAATGAGCAGTTCTTC
j_gene: TRBJ2-1; abundance: NA; d_gene: TRBD1; v_gene: TRBV7-7; CDR3aa: CASSLGTGGPYNEQFF; CDR3nt: TGTGCTAGCAGCTTGGGGACAGGGGGCCCCTACAATGAGCAGTTCTTC
j_gene: TRBJ1-5; abundance: NA; d_gene: TRBD1; v_gene: TRBV12-3/TRBV12-4; CDR3aa: CASSLAETGQQPQHF; CDR3nt: TGTGCCAGCAGTTTAGCCGAGACAGGGCAGCAGCCCCAGCATTTT
j_gene: TRBJ2-6; abundance: NA; d_gene: NA; v_gene: TRBV28; CDR3aa: CASSLTLSGANVLTF; CDR3nt: TGTGCCAGCAGTTTAACTCTCTCTGGGGCCAACGTCCTGACTTTC
j_gene: TRBJ1-1; abundance: NA; d_gene: NA; v_gene: TRBV19; CDR3aa: CASSETDTEAFF; CDR3nt: TGTGCCAGTAGCGAAACTGACACTGAAGCTTTCTTT
j_gene: TRBJ2-1; abundance: once; d_gene: NA; v_gene: TRBV12-3/TRBV12-4; CDR3aa: CASSFAGVNEQFF; CDR3nt: TGTGCCAGCAGTTTTGCTGGGGTAAATGAGCAGTTCTTC
j_gene: TRBJ1-5; abundance: NA; d_gene: TRBD1; v_gene: TRBV12-3/TRBV12-4; CDR3aa: CASSSTGVTQPQHF; CDR3nt: TGTGCCAGCAGCAGTACAGGGGTTACTCAGCCCCAGCATTTT
j_gene: TRBJ2-7; abundance: NA; d_gene: TRBD1; v_gene: TRBV5-1; CDR3aa: CASKVGQGHEQYF; CDR3nt: TGCGCCAGCAAGGTGGGACAGGGCCACGAGCAGTACTTC
j_gene: TRBJ1-2; abundance: NA; d_gene: NA; v_gene: TRBV6-5; CDR3aa: CASASGTSDGYTF; CDR3nt: TGTGCCAGCGCGTCCGGGACATCCGATGGCTACACCTTC
j_gene: TRBJ2-2; abundance: NA; d_gene: TRBD1; v_gene: TRBV3-1; CDR3aa: CASSQHPLQGVGNTGELFF; CDR3nt: TGTGCCAGCAGCCAGCACCCGTTGCAGGGGGTAGGGAACACCGGGGAGCTGTTTTTT
j_gene: TRBJ2-2; abundance: once; d_gene: TRBD2; v_gene: TRBV30; CDR3aa: CALKAGAAVDTGELFF; CDR3nt: TGTGCCTTGAAAGCGGGGGCCGCCGTCGACACCGGGGAGCTGTTTTTT
j_gene: TRBJ2-1; abundance: NA; d_gene: TRBD2; v_gene: TRBV4-2; CDR3aa: CASSQILAGVGPVYNEQFF; CDR3nt: TGTGCCAGCAGCCAGATACTAGCGGGAGTGGGGCCGGTATACAATGAGCAGTTCTTC
j_gene: TRBJ1-2; abundance: NA; d_gene: TRBD1; v_gene: TRBV7-6; CDR3aa: CASSLYPPPGGIDGYTF; CDR3nt: TGTGCCAGCAGCTTATATCCTCCGCCAGGGGGGATAGATGGCTACACCTTC
j_gene: TRBJ2-1; abundance: few; d_gene: TRBD2; v_gene: TRBV7-9; CDR3aa: CASSSTLTSSYYNEQFF; CDR3nt: TGTGCCAGCAGCTCGACCCTGACTAGCTCCTACTACAATGAGCAGTTCTTC
j_gene: TRBJ2-7; abundance: NA; d_gene: TRBD1; v_gene: TRBV6-1; CDR3aa: CASSYAGQGVYEQYF; CDR3nt: TGTGCCAGCAGTTACGCGGGACAGGGGGTCTACGAGCAGTACTTC
j_gene: TRBJ2-7; abundance: once; d_gene: TRBD2; v_gene: TRBV10-3; CDR3aa: CATLTSGDPRYEQYF; CDR3nt: TGTGCCACCCTGACTAGCGGGGACCCCCGCTACGAGCAGTACTTC
j_gene: TRBJ1-1; abundance: once; d_gene: TRBD1; v_gene: TRBV12-3/TRBV12-4; CDR3aa: CATSPGGPNTEAFF; CDR3nt: TGTGCCACCTCACCAGGGGGACCGAACACTGAAGCTTTCTTT
j_gene: TRBJ1-2; abundance: NA; d_gene: NA; v_gene: TRBV5-4; CDR3aa: CASSFQGSRSDGYTF; CDR3nt: TGTGCCAGCAGCTTCCAGGGGTCCCGTTCCGATGGCTACACCTTC
j_gene: TRBJ1-1; abundance: NA; d_gene: NA; v_gene: TRBV27; CDR3aa: CASTHGGGNTEASF; CDR3nt: TGTGCCAGCACCCACGGAGGGGGGAACACTGAAGCTTCCTTT
j_gene: TRBJ2-7; abundance: few; d_gene: NA; v_gene: TRBV2; CDR3aa: CAILWTAPSYEQYF; CDR3nt: TGTGCTATCCTATGGACAGCCCCTTCCTACGAGCAGTACTTC
j_gene: TRBJ1-2; abundance: NA; d_gene: NA; v_gene: TRBV25-1; CDR3aa: CASSDSRTAESFFNYGYTF; CDR3nt: TGTGCCAGCAGTGATTCCCGGACAGCGGAGTCCTTTTTTAACTATGGCTACACCTTC
j_gene: TRBJ2-1; abundance: NA; d_gene: NA; v_gene: TRBV20-1; CDR3aa: CSARDETEQFF; CDR3nt: TGCAGTGCTAGAGATGAAACAGAGCAGTTCTTC
j_gene: TRBJ2-1; abundance: NA; d_gene: NA; v_gene: TRBV4-1; CDR3aa: CASSLVQGQGGEQFF; CDR3nt: TGCGCCAGCAGTCTCGTCCAGGGACAAGGGGGTGAGCAGTTCTTC
j_gene: TRBJ1-1; abundance: NA; d_gene: NA; v_gene: TRBV4-1; CDR3aa: CASSQEVGADTEAFF; CDR3nt: TGCGCCAGCAGCCAAGAGGTGGGGGCCGACACTGAAGCTTTCTTT
j_gene: TRBJ1-1; abundance: NA; d_gene: NA; v_gene: TRBV29-1; CDR3aa: CSATPSLGGDTEAFF; CDR3nt: TGCAGCGCAACCCCAAGTCTGGGGGGGGACACAGAGGCTTTCTTT
j_gene: TRBJ2-7; abundance: NA; d_gene: TRBD1; v_gene: TRBV6-1; CDR3aa: CAISVSDRAFEQYF; CDR3nt: TGTGCCATCAGTGTATCGGACAGGGCGTTCGAGCAGTACTTC
j_gene: TRBJ1-2; abundance: NA; d_gene: TRBD1; v_gene: TRBV20-1; CDR3aa: CSATDRVDYGYTF; CDR3nt: TGCAGTGCTACAGACAGGGTTGATTATGGCTACACCTTC
j_gene: TRBJ2-1; abundance: NA; d_gene: NA; v_gene: TRBV9; CDR3aa: CASSVARGASVHNEQFF; CDR3nt: TGTGCCAGCAGCGTAGCTCGCGGGGCTAGCGTGCACAATGAGCAGTTCTTC
j_gene: TRBJ1-2; abundance: NA; d_gene: TRBD1; v_gene: TRBV27; CDR3aa: CASKPKDRPFSYTF; CDR3nt: TGTGCCAGCAAACCCAAGGACAGGCCCTTTAGCTACACCTTC
j_gene: TRBJ2-7; abundance: NA; d_gene: NA; v_gene: TRBV20-1; CDR3aa: CSARDSIQWDEQYF; CDR3nt: TGCAGTGCTAGGGACAGTATACAGTGGGACGAGCAGTACTTC
j_gene: TRBJ2-5; abundance: NA; d_gene: NA; v_gene: TRBV5-1; CDR3aa: CASSFITGFGETQYF; CDR3nt: TGCGCCAGCAGCTTTATTACAGGGTTCGGGGAGACCCAGTACTTC
j_gene: TRBJ1-1; abundance: NA; d_gene: NA; v_gene: TRBV27; CDR3aa: CASNTDSLNTEAFF; CDR3nt: TGTGCCAGCAACACCGATTCCTTGAACACTGAAGCTTTCTTT
j_gene: TRBJ2-3; abundance: NA; d_gene: TRBD2; v_gene: TRBV27; CDR3aa: CASSLSAPGLADTQYF; CDR3nt: TGTGCCAGCAGTTTATCGGCGCCGGGACTAGCGGATACGCAGTATTTT
j_gene: TRBJ1-2; abundance: NA; d_gene: NA; v_gene: TRBV7-9; CDR3aa: CASTREAFVNIYGYTF; CDR3nt: TGTGCCAGCACCCGGGAGGCTTTCGTCAATATCTATGGCTACACCTTC
j_gene: TRBJ1-3; abundance: NA; d_gene: NA; v_gene: TRBV19; CDR3aa: CASRAAFSGNTIYF; CDR3nt: TGTGCCAGTAGGGCGGCCTTCTCTGGAAACACCATATATTTT
j_gene: TRBJ1-2; abundance: NA; d_gene: NA; v_gene: TRBV5-5; CDR3aa: CATGGGNDYGYTF; CDR3nt: TGTGCCACCGGAGGAGGGAACGACTATGGCTACACCTTC
j_gene: TRBJ2-1; abundance: NA; d_gene: TRBD1; v_gene: TRBV6-5; CDR3aa: CASSYQILGTVYNEQFF; CDR3nt: TGTGCCAGCAGTTACCAAATCCTCGGGACAGTATACAATGAGCAGTTCTTC
j_gene: TRBJ2-1; abundance: NA; d_gene: NA; v_gene: TRBV15; CDR3aa: CATHSNDEQFF; CDR3nt: TGTGCCACCCATAGCAACGATGAGCAGTTCTTC
j_gene: TRBJ2-5; abundance: NA; d_gene: TRBD1; v_gene: TRBV5-1; CDR3aa: CASSLGTGVETQYF; CDR3nt: TGCGCCAGCAGCTTAGGGACAGGGGTAGAGACCCAGTACTTC
j_gene: TRBJ2-7; abundance: once; d_gene: NA; v_gene: TRBV28; CDR3aa: CASSLQGSGAYEQYF; CDR3nt: TGTGCCAGCAGTCTCCAGGGTTCAGGGGCCTACGAGCAGTACTTC
j_gene: TRBJ2-1; abundance: NA; d_gene: NA; v_gene: TRBV7-7; CDR3aa: CASSLDPSSYNEQFF; CDR3nt: TGTGCTAGCAGCTTAGACCCTAGCTCATACAATGAGCAGTTCTTC
j_gene: TRBJ2-3; abundance: NA; d_gene: NA; v_gene: TRBV5-8; CDR3aa: CASSFRDSSTDTQYF; CDR3nt: TGTGCCAGCAGCTTCCGGGACTCGAGCACAGATACGCAGTATTTT
j_gene: TRBJ2-2; abundance: NA; d_gene: NA; v_gene: TRBV4-1; CDR3aa: CASSQQGWGRGAGELFF; CDR3nt: TGCGCCAGCAGCCAACAGGGCTGGGGCAGGGGGGCCGGGGAGCTGTTTTTT
j_gene: TRBJ2-2; abundance: NA; d_gene: NA; v_gene: TRBV7-9; CDR3aa: CASSLAGTGELFF; CDR3nt: TGTGCCAGCAGCTTAGCCGGGACCGGGGAGCTGTTTTTT
j_gene: TRBJ1-4; abundance: few; d_gene: NA; v_gene: TRBV4-3; CDR3aa: CASSQDIYGENEKLFF; CDR3nt: TGCGCCAGCAGCCAAGATATCTACGGAGAGAATGAAAAGCTGTTTTTT
j_gene: TRBJ2-1; abundance: few; d_gene: TRBD2; v_gene: TRBV7-9; CDR3aa: CASSVGLAGGPGEQFF; CDR3nt: TGTGCCAGCAGTGTCGGACTAGCGGGAGGGCCGGGTGAGCAGTTCTTC
j_gene: TRBJ2-7; abundance: NA; d_gene: TRBD2; v_gene: TRBV7-8; CDR3aa: CASSFSLGGGDSYEQYF; CDR3nt: TGTGCCAGCAGCTTTTCCCTGGGCGGGGGGGACTCCTACGAGCAGTACTTC
j_gene: TRBJ1-1; abundance: NA; d_gene: NA; v_gene: TRBV3-1; CDR3aa: CASSQGPRKAFF; CDR3nt: TGTGCCAGCAGCCAAGGTCCCCGGAAAGCTTTCTTT
j_gene: TRBJ2-1; abundance: NA; d_gene: NA; v_gene: TRBV7-9; CDR3aa: CASSLGDASTNEQFF; CDR3nt: TGTGCCAGCAGCCTCGGGGATGCCTCTACCAATGAGCAGTTCTTC
j_gene: TRBJ1-2; abundance: NA; d_gene: TRBD1; v_gene: TRBV6-1; CDR3aa: CASRLAPGTGLDSYTF; CDR3nt: TGTGCCAGCAGATTGGCACCCGGGACAGGGTTGGATAGCTACACCTTC
j_gene: TRBJ2-7; abundance: NA; d_gene: TRBD2; v_gene: TRBV2; CDR3aa: CASRYGLAGASNPWQNPSYEQYF; CDR3nt: TGTGCCAGCAGGTACGGGCTAGCGGGGGCGAGTAACCCGTGGCAGAATCCCTCCTACGAGCAGTACTTC
j_gene: TRBJ1-5; abundance: NA; d_gene: NA; v_gene: TRBV12-3/TRBV12-4; CDR3aa: CASSLGGAQPQHF; CDR3nt: TGTGCCAGCAGTTTAGGGGGGGCTCAGCCCCAGCATTTT
j_gene: TRBJ1-2; abundance: NA; d_gene: NA; v_gene: TRBV24-1; CDR3aa: CATSDSRRIDYGYTF; CDR3nt: TGTGCCACCAGTGATAGCAGGAGGATAGACTATGGCTACACCTTC